This T cell receptor beta chain is from a study of cytomegalovirus exposure and HLA in healthy donors. At the level of the study: Early released data comprised around 80 million unique TCRs from HLA-typed donors.

To note about this clone: The antigen is unknown.

Study-wide results and limits: Donors belonging to an Asian-associated ancestry cluster reportedly showed fewer N-insertions in productive TCRs than the approximately 640-donor mean, according to what a later analysis found.

With 60 Vbeta and 13 Jbeta primers, the PCR was carried out. Assay: immunoSEQ multiplex PCR; the TCRdb copy retains only in-frame clones and omits some. The sample consists of more than 95,000 clones, approximately 76% of them appearing once. The V end was cut by 0 bases, the J end by 1 base, with 7 bases between. The CDR3 extends over 15 amino acids. CDR1 and CDR2 (germline): SGHDT, YYEEEE. The chain couples TRBV5-6 to TRBJ1-4, with D maybe TRBD1 (5 bases). The sequenced sample consisted of PBMCs. The clonotype was recovered from a man aged 50-60 years in good health and CMV-seropositive. The CDR3 loop is CASSLETETNEKLFF. As DNA, the CDR3 is TGTGCCAGCAGCTTGGAGACAGAAACTAATGAAAAACTGTTTTTT.